This T cell receptor beta chain was captured by sequencing in a study of T cells in Graves' hyperthyroidism and ophthalmopathy. Study context: It was at initial diagnosis, before any treatment, that peripheral blood was collected. Study-wide points: Before onset, ophthalmopathy was predicted by the model a median roughly 6.4 months earlier.

CDR3 size: 15 residues. J gave up 5 bases and V 5 bases, and 6 bases lay outside the gene matches. Germline V gene data show CDR1 as SGHKS and CDR2 as YYEKEE (reference sequence). Regions amplified from RNA transcripts were the TCR beta CDR3 regions. When the TCR CDR3 underwent first-round RT-PCR, the HTBI primer set was used. TCRdb called the multiplex PCR reads again in MiXCR, with one record for every CDR3 protein. Of approximately 30,000 distinct CDR3 sequences in the sample, 45% to 55% were seen once. Using more than 7.5 ml of fresh peripheral blood, PBMCs were prepared. Concerning this clonotype: The antigen remains undetermined.

This clonotype originated in a woman aged 35 to 49 with Graves' ophthalmopathy. V usage is TRBV5-5 and J usage is TRBJ2-1; 11 bases are shared with TRBD1. Sequencing was performed on blood. CDR3 coding DNA: TGTGCCAGCAGTCCGGGACAGGGGGAGGACAATGAGCAGTTCTTC. Protein: CASSPGQGEDNEQFF.